These 27 T cell receptor beta chains came from one sample sequenced in a study of cytomegalovirus exposure and HLA in healthy donors. Repertoires were generated with immunoSEQ multiplex PCR, while TCRdb's copy carries only in-frame clones and drops some. The profile covers 71,000 or so clones, with approximately 94% appearing a single time and about 1.4% taken by the ten largest. The sequencing input was PBMCs. These receptors came from a man younger than 35 in good health and CMV-seropositive.

V gene TRBV18 combines with J gene TRBJ1-1; D call uncertain. The CDR3 covers 12 residues. V was pared by 6 bases and J by 6 bases, with 11 bases between. Germline loops: CDR1 KGHSH, CDR2 LQKENI. CDR3 nucleotides: TGTGCCAGCTCCTCGGGGAGTCCTGAAGCTTTCTTT. Translated: CASSSGSPEAFF.

The chain joins TRBV7-2 to TRBJ2-5; 9 positions agree with TRBD2. The V gene's germline CDR1 is SGHTA and CDR2 FQGNSA. The CDR3 runs 15 residues. J gave up 4 bases and V 3 bases, and 6 bases lay outside the gene matches. CDR3 amino acids: CASSFPASGTETQYF. The CDR3 bases are TGTGCCAGCAGCTTTCCGGCTAGCGGGACAGAGACCCAGTACTTC.

The chain couples TRBV2 to TRBJ2-3, with TRBD1 as a possible D gene (6 bases). The V and J ends lost 4 bases and 4 bases respectively, with 15 bases between them. Germline CDR1 is SNHLY and CDR2 is FYNNEI. The CDR3 contains 15 residues. In DNA form, the CDR3 reads TGTGCCAGCAGTGGCGCAGGGGAGAAGTCAGATACGCAGTATTTT. Amino acids: CASSGAGEKSDTQYF.

The chain employs TRBV20-1 and TRBJ2-4; no clear D. The CDR3 contains 11 residues. Germline loops: CDR1 DFQATT, CDR2 SNEGSKA (reference sequence). V lost 4 bases and J 6 bases, leaving 7 bases between the germline ends. The CDR3 loop reads CSANSGNIQYF. CDR3 nucleotides: TGCAGTGCTAATTCAGGAAACATTCAGTACTTC.

The chain links TRBV7-9 to TRBJ2-3; 10 nucleotides agree with TRBD2. The germline CDR1 and CDR2 sequences are SEHNR and FQNEAQ (reference sequence). This CDR3 comprises 16 residues. V was clipped by 11 bases and J by 7 bases; unmatched bases: 18. CDR3 nucleotides: TGTGCCGGTGCCGGGACTAGCGCAGAACCACACCATACGCAGTATTTT. Its protein is CAGAGTSAEPHHTQYF.

The CDR3 DNA reads as TGTGCCAGCATAACTAGCGGGGGGGCCTTGGCCTACAATGAGCAGTTCTTC. It yields the protein CASITSGGALAYNEQFF. The chain employs TRBV2 and TRBJ2-1; TRBD2 matches at 13 bases. V lost 7 bases, J lost 2 bases, and 8 bases stayed unmatched. The CDR3 totals 17 residues. The germline CDR1 and CDR2 sequences are SNHLY and FYNNEI.

This clone has a handful of counts. Written as DNA, the CDR3 is TGTGCCAGCAGTTACTCGCCACAGGGGAGTTCACCCCTCCACTTT. It is translated as CASSYSPQGSSPLHF. V gene TRBV6-5 combines with J gene TRBJ1-6; TRBD1 aligns across 7 bases. The V and J ends lost 0 bases and 9 bases, in that order; junction bases with no gene match: 5. Germline values: CDR1 MNHEY, CDR2 SVGAGI. The CDR3 spans 15 residues.

The V and J genes are TRBV7-3 and TRBJ2-3, with 8 bases aligning to TRBD2. This CDR3 contains 15 residues. With V trimmed by 6 bases and J by 5 bases, 10 bases remained unmatched. CDR1 is SGHTA and CDR2 is FQGTGA in the germline V gene. CDR3 sequence (DNA): TGTGCCAGCAGTGCGGGACTAGGGTTTGGAGATACGCAGTATTTT. Protein sequence: CASSAGLGFGDTQYF.

The chain links TRBV5-1 to TRBJ2-2; D unresolved. The CDR3 runs to 14 residues. V lost 4 bases and J 2 bases, leaving 9 bases between the germline ends. In germline, CDR1 is SGHRS, CDR2 YFSETQ. In nucleotides, the CDR3 is TGCGCCAGCAGCCCGACTCGAAACACCGGGGAGCTGTTTTTT. Protein product: CASSPTRNTGELFF.

This chain uses TRBV5-6 with TRBJ2-7; TRBD2 agrees at 9 bases. The CDR3 loop spans 15 amino acids. Germline CDR1 reads SGHDT; CDR2 reads YYEEEE. The V gene end was trimmed by 1 base and the J gene end by 2 bases; junction bases not matched to a gene: 4. The CDR3 loop reads CASSLTSGYTYEQYF. DNA of the CDR3: TGTGCCAGCAGCTTGACTAGCGGGTATACCTACGAGCAGTACTTC. Supplemented by reference TRBV5-6 and TRBJ2-7, the full variable domain reads DAGVTQSPTHLIKTRGQQVTLRCSPKSGHDTVSWYQQALGQGPQFIFQYYEEEERQRGNFPDRFSGHQFPNYSSELNVNALLLGDSALYLCASSLTSGYTYEQYFGPGTRLTVT.

V gene TRBV6-4 combines with J gene TRBJ1-2; D perhaps matches TRBD1 (5 bases). V shed 5 bases and J shed 2 bases, with 12 bases lying between them. CDR1 and CDR2 from the germline V gene are MRHNA and SNTAGT. The CDR3 extends over 14 amino acids. CDR3 protein: CASSPDSNNYGYTF. In DNA form, the CDR3 reads TGTGCCAGCAGTCCCGACAGTAACAACTATGGCTACACCTTC.

CDR3 bases: TGTGCCAGCCTCTCGGGACAGGGAGGGATCGGTGGCTACACCTTC. It encodes CASLSGQGGIGGYTF. This chain uses TRBV18 with TRBJ1-2; 9 bases are shared with TRBD1. Germline CDR1 and CDR2: KGHSH and LQKENI. The CDR3 totals 15 residues. Trimming cost V 8 bases and J 7 bases; bases outside gene matches: 14.

The rearrangement uses TRBV25-1 and TRBJ1-1; a possible D gene is TRBD1 (5 bases). Germline CDR1 and CDR2: MGHDK and SYGVNS. Trimming removed 1 base at V and 6 bases at J, with 24 bases between. This CDR3 spans 18 amino acids. The CDR3 DNA reads TGTGCCAGCAGTGAATTCTATGGCGGGGGGGGAGGGAGGGCTGAAGCTTTCTTT. As protein: CASSEFYGGGGGRAEAFF. Full variable domain (outside the CDR3, taken from reference TRBV25-1 and TRBJ1-1): EADIYQTPRYLVIGTGKKITLECSQTMGHDKMYWYQQDPGMELHLIHYSYGVNSTEKGDLSSESTVSRIRTEHFPLTLESARPSHTSQYLCASSEFYGGGGGRAEAFFGQGTRLTVV.

The chain uses TRBV5-1 and TRBJ2-2; TRBD1 agrees at 8 bases. The germline gives CDR1 SGHRS, CDR2 YFSETQ. Trimming took 5 bases from V and 2 from J; bases not matched to a gene: 5. The CDR3 has 15 residues. The CDR3 reads CASRPTGVNTGELFF. The DNA of the CDR3 is TGCGCCAGCAGACCGACAGGGGTTAACACCGGGGAGCTGTTTTTT.

The chain uses TRBV19 and TRBJ2-6; the D gene is possibly TRBD2 (5 bases). Trimming left V 5 bases short and J 3 bases short, with 8 bases between. Germline V gene lookup returns CDR1 LNHDA and CDR2 SQIVND (reference sequence). This CDR3 region has 14 residues. The CDR3 here is CASSRAGGANVLTF. The CDR3 nucleotides are TGTGCCAGTAGTCGGGCGGGTGGGGCCAACGTCCTGACTTTC.

This chain connects TRBV7-9 to TRBJ1-3; D might be TRBD1 (6 bases). Trimming removed 3 bases at V and 0 bases at J, with 9 bases between. Per germline, CDR1 SEHNR and CDR2 FQNEAQ (reference sequence). The CDR3 runs to 15 residues. The CDR3 here is CASSFGQTSGNTIYF. As DNA, the CDR3 is TGTGCCAGCAGCTTCGGACAGACCTCTGGAAACACCATATATTTT. The variable domain in full, with the rest retrieved from reference TRBV7-9 and TRBJ1-3, is DTGVSQNPRHKITKRGQNVTFRCDPISEHNRLYWYRQTLGQGPEFLTYFQNEAQLEKSRLLSDRFSAERPKGSFSTLEIQRTEQGDSAMYLCASSFGQTSGNTIYFGEGSWLTVV.

The chain employs TRBV28 and TRBJ1-5; 7 positions match TRBD1. Trimming removed 6 bases from V and 2 bases from J; junction bases left unmatched: 4. In germline, CDR1 is MDHEN, CDR2 SYDVKM. The CDR3 totals 14 residues. CDR3 nucleotide sequence: TGTGCCAGCAGCCTAGACAGGGGCAATCAGCCCCAGCATTTT. Its translation: CASSLDRGNQPQHF.

The chain combines TRBV7-8 with TRBJ1-2; D is possibly TRBD1 (6 bases). V was pared by 3 bases and J by 6 bases, with 8 bases between. Germline lookup yields CDR1 SGHVS and CDR2 FQNEAQ. There are 12 residues in the CDR3. This CDR3 reads CASSLDRHGYTF. CDR3 sequence (DNA): TGTGCCAGCAGCTTGGACAGACATGGCTACACCTTC.

The genes are TRBV28 and TRBJ1-2; TRBD1 matches at 7 bases. This CDR3 comprises 15 residues. Germline V gene data show CDR1 as MDHEN and CDR2 as SYDVKM. After removal of 6 bases from V and 5 bases from J, the junction contained 12 bases not matched to a gene. The DNA for the CDR3 is TGTGCCAGCAGAATGACAGGGACCGGGTTTTATGGCTACACCTTC. This gives the protein CASRMTGTGFYGYTF.

This chain uses TRBV28 with TRBJ2-5; 9 bases line up with TRBD1. V trimming: 6 bases; J trimming: 5 bases; junction bases outside the gene matches: 7. In germline, CDR1 is MDHEN, CDR2 SYDVKM. The CDR3 covers 14 residues. The CDR3 nucleotides are TGTGCCAGCAGCCCCCCCGGGACAGGGGAGACCCAGTACTTC. This sequence encodes CASSPPGTGETQYF.

The V and J genes are TRBV13 and TRBJ1-1; a weak D match, TRBD1 (5 bases). The CDR3 runs 14 residues. The germline V gene has CDR1 PRHDT and CDR2 FYEKMQ (reference sequence). V lost 1 base and J 7 bases, leaving 13 bases between the germline ends. The CDR3 protein is CASSLAGGYLEAFF. The CDR3, as DNA: TGTGCCAGCAGCTTAGCTGGGGGGTATCTTGAAGCTTTCTTT.

The J gene is TRBJ2-5, the V gene TRBV5-4; 8 nucleotides align to TRBD2. This CDR3 contains 14 residues. J lost 1 base, V lost 2 bases, and 1 base had no gene match. The V gene's germline CDR1 is SGHNT and CDR2 YYREEE (reference sequence). CDR3: CASSLSGGQETQYF. CDR3 in DNA: TGTGCCAGCAGCTTAAGCGGGGGCCAAGAGACCCAGTACTTC. Filled out from reference TRBV5-4 and TRBJ2-5, the complete variable domain reads ETGVTQSPTHLIKTRGQQVTLRCSSQSGHNTVSWYQQALGQGPQFIFQYYREEENGRGNFPPRFSGLQFPNYSSELNVNALELDDSALYLCASSLSGGQETQYFGPGTRLLVL.

As to this clone: The sample contains more than one DNA sequence encoding this CDR3. The chain couples TRBV18 to TRBJ2-7; possibly TRBD2 for D (6 bases). Germline assignment: CDR1 KGHSH and CDR2 LQKENI. CDR3 length: 11 amino acids. Trimming took off 2 bases at V and 7 bases at J, with 6 bases between the two ends. In nucleotides, the CDR3 is TGTGCCAGCTCACCAGGGGGGGAGCAGTACTTC. It encodes CASSPGGEQYF.

The V call is TRBV28, the J call TRBJ2-1; 11 positions match TRBD2. The CDR3 sequence is 15 residues long. From germline, CDR1 is MDHEN and CDR2 SYDVKM. The V segment lost 5 bases and the J segment 4 bases; nucleotides outside the gene matches: 4. The CDR3 loop reads CASSPRTSGYNEQFF. The CDR3 coding sequence is TGTGCCAGCAGTCCACGGACTAGCGGGTACAATGAGCAGTTCTTC.

The chain has TRBV29-1 and TRBJ2-3, with D perhaps matching TRBD1 (5 bases). The V gene lost 5 bases and the J gene lost 2 bases, with 11 bases spanning the gap. CDR1 is SQVTM, CDR2 ANQGSEA, per germline. There are 13 residues in the CDR3. The chain's CDR3 is CSVRSGITDTQYF. As DNA, the CDR3 is TGCAGCGTTCGTTCAGGGATCACAGATACGCAGTATTTT.

The rearrangement uses TRBV5-1 and TRBJ2-2; TRBD1 matches at 8 bases. This CDR3 spans 16 amino acids. The V and J ends lost 4 bases and 3 bases, in that order; junction bases with no gene match: 8. Germline V gene sequence: CDR1 SGHRS, CDR2 YFSETQ. The CDR3: CASSLRTGLDTGELFF. The CDR3 region has the DNA TGCGCCAGCAGCCTTCGGACAGGGTTGGACACCGGGGAGCTGTTTTTT.

V usage is TRBV19 and J usage is TRBJ2-7; TRBD2 aligns across 9 bases. The V and J ends lost 3 bases and 7 bases, in that order; junction bases with no gene match: 7. Per germline, CDR1 LNHDA and CDR2 SQIVND (reference sequence). CDR3 size: 14 residues. CDR3 DNA sequence: TGTGCCAGTAGTATGACCGGGACTAGCAAAGAGCAGTACTTC. This gives the protein CASSMTGTSKEQYF. The whole variable domain, filled in from reference TRBV19 and TRBJ2-7, reads DGGITQSPKYLFRKEGQNVTLSCEQNLNHDAMYWYRQDPGQGLRLIYYSQIVNDFQKGDIAEGYSVSREKKESFPLTVTSAQKNPTAFYLCASSMTGTSKEQYFGPGTRLTVT.